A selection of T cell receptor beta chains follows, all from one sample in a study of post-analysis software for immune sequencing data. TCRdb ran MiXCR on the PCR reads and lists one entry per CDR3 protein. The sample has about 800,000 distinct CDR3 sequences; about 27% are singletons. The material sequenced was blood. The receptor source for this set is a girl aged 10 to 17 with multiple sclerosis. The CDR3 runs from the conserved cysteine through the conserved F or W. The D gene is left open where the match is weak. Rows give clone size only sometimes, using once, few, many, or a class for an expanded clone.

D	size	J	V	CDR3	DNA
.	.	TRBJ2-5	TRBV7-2	CASSPTPNRETQYF	TGTGCCAGCAGCCCAACCCCAAATCGGGAGACCCAGTACTTC
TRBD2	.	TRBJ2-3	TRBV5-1	CASSSGGGADTQYF	TGCGCCAGCAGCTCTGGCGGGGGGGCAGATACGCAGTATTTT
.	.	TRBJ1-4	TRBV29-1	CSVPDSNEKLFF	TGCAGCGTTCCGGACAGTAATGAAAAACTGTTTTTT
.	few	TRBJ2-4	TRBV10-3	CAISEGIGRKDIQYF	TGTGCCATCAGTGAGGGGATCGGACGTAAAGACATTCAGTACTTC
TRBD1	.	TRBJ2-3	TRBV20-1	CSAPQGGLGTDTQYF	TGCAGTGCTCCCCAAGGGGGCTTGGGCACAGATACGCAGTATTTT
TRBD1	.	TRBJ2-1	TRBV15	CATSRDQGAGNEQFF	TGTGCCACCAGCAGAGACCAGGGGGCGGGCAATGAGCAGTTCTTC
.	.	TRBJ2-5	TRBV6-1	CASTPGGLQGEQYF	TGTGCCAGCACCCCTGGGGGTCTTCAAGGGGAGCAGTACTTC
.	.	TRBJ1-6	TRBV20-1	CSARVVWGRTRSSYNSPLHF	TGCAGTGCTAGAGTTGTCTGGGGGAGGACAAGGAGCTCCTATAATTCACCCCTCCACTTT
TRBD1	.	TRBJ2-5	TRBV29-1	CSVVPRDREGETQYF	TGCAGCGTTGTGCCTCGGGACAGGGAGGGGGAGACCCAGTACTTC
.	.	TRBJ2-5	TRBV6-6	CASSYSRRHRETQYF	TGTGCCAGCAGTTACTCGCGGAGACACCGAGAGACCCAGTACTTC